This entry is about one T cell receptor beta chain. The sample originates from a study of blood T cell repertoires in COVID-19. Overall study context: Both acute and convalescent COVID-19 samples were obtained from the United States, Italy and Spain. From T cells, B-cell-depleted T cells, or PBMCs came the material, which was cDNA or gDNA.

As handled by the study authors: Cell counts per sample came from amplifying reference gene primers. The data were produced by immunoSEQ multiplex PCR, yet TCRdb's version contains in-frame clones alone and is incomplete. That table is the source of V, J and clone size, and D and trimming were worked out from the DNA. This repertoire shows 35,000 or so clones, about 90% found once; its top ten account for roughly 12%. The CDR3 extends over 18 amino acids. V was pared by 3 bases and J by 0 bases, with 7 bases of the junction left unmatched. Germline V gene lookup returns CDR1 SGHRS and CDR2 YFSETQ. This TCR came from a man in his sixties or seventies with acute or convalescent COVID-19. Sequencing was carried out using peripheral blood. The V gene is TRBV5-1, the J gene TRBJ2-3, with 13 bases aligning to TRBD2. This CDR3 reads CASSSGLAGWTSTDTQYF. The CDR3 DNA reads as TGCGCCAGCAGCTCGGGACTAGCGGGATGGACTAGCACAGATACGCAGTATTTT.